This TCR beta chain was recovered during a study of blood T cell repertoires in COVID-19. Study context: T cells, B-cell-depleted T cells, or PBMCs supplied cDNA or gDNA.

The table came from immunoSEQ multiplex PCR; TCRdb's copy has only in-frame clones and leaves some out. Of more than 85,000 clones listed, around 90% are singletons. The sequence was collected from a young man with acute or convalescent COVID-19. The sample comprised peripheral blood.

The CDR3 region is CASSPPPRTYGYTF. In DNA, the CDR3 is TGTGCCAGCTCACCACCGCCCAGAACCTATGGCTACACCTTC. The J gene is TRBJ1-2, the V gene TRBV18; D gene uncertain. The V and J ends lost 0 bases and 4 bases respectively, with 9 bases between them. Germline V gene data show CDR1 as KGHSH and CDR2 as LQKENI. CDR3 length equals 14 residues.